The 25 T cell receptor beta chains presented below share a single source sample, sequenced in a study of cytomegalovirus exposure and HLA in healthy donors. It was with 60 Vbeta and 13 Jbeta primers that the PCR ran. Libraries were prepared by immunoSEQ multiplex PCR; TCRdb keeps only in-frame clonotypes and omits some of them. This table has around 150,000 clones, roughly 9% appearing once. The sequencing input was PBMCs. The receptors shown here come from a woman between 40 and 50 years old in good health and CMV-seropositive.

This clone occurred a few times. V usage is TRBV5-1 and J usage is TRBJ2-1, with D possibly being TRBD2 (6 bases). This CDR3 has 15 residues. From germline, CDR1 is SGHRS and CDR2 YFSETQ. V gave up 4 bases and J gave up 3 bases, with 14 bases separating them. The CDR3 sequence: CASSRAGSGYNEQFF. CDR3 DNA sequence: TGCGCCAGCAGCCGGGCGGGGAGCGGCTACAATGAGCAGTTCTTC.

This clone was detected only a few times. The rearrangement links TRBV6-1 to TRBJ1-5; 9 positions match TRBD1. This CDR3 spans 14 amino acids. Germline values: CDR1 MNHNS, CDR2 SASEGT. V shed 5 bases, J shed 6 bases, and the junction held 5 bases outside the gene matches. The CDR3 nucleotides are TGTGCCAGCAGTCTCAGGACAGGGGCTCAGCCCCAGCATTTT. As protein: CASSLRTGAQPQHF.

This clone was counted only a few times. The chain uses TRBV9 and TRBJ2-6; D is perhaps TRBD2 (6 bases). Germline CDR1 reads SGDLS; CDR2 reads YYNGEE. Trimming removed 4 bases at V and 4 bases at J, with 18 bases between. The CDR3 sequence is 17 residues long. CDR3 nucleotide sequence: TGTGCCAGCAGCCCTCGGTGGGGGGATCCGGGGGCCAACGTCCTGACTTTC. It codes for CASSPRWGDPGANVLTF. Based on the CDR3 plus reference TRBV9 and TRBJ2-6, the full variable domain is DSGVTQTPKHLITATGQRVTLRCSPRSGDLSVYWYQQSLDQGLQFLIQYYNGEERAKGNILERFSAQQFPDLHSELNLSSLELGDSALYFCASSPRWGDPGANVLTFGAGSRLTVL.

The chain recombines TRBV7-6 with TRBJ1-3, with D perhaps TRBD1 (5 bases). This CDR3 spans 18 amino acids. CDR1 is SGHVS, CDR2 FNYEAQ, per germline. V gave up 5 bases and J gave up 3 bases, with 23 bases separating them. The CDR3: CASSPFHGQISLGNTIYF. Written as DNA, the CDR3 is TGTGCCAGCAGCCCCTTTCACGGACAAATTTCCCTTGGAAACACCATATATTTT.

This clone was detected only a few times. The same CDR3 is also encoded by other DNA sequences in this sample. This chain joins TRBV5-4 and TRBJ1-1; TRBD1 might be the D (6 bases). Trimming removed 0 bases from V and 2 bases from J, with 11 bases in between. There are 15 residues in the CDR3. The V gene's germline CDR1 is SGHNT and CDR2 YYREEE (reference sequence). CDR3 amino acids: CASSLEQGRNTEAFF. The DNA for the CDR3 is TGTGCCAGCAGCTTGGAGCAGGGGAGAAACACTGAAGCTTTCTTT.

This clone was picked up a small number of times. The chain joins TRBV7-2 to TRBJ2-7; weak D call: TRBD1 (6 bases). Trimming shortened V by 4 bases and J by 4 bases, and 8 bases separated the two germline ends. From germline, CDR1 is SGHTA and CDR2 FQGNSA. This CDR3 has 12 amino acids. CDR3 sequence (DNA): TGTGCCAGCAGCTCACAGGGATACGAGCAGTACTTC. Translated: CASSSQGYEQYF.

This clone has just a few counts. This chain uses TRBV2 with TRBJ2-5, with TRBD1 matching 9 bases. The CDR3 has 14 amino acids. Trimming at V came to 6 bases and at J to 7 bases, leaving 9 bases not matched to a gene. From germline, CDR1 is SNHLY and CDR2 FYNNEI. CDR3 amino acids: CASRWTGVGGTQYF. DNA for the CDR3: TGTGCCAGCAGGTGGACAGGGGTTGGGGGGACCCAGTACTTC.

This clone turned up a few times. In DNA form, the CDR3 reads TGCGCCAGCAGCCCGGGGGGGAATAATGAAAAACTGTTTTTT. Its protein is CASSPGGNNEKLFF. The rearrangement uses TRBV5-1 and TRBJ1-4; D perhaps matches TRBD1 (5 bases). The germline gives CDR1 SGHRS, CDR2 YFSETQ. V was cut by 4 bases and J by 4 bases, with 11 bases left in between. The CDR3 has 14 residues.

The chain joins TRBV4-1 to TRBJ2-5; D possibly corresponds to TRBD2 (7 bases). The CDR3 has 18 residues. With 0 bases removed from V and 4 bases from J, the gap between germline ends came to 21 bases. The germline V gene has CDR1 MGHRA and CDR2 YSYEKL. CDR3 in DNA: TGCGCCAGCAGCCAAGAAAGGGGAGGGGGATCGTGGGGAGAGACCCAGTACTTC. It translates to CASSQERGGGSWGETQYF.

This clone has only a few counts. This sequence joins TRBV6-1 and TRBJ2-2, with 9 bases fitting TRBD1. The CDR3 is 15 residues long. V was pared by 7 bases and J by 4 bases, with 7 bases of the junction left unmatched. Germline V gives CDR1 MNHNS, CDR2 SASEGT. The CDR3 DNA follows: TGTGCCAGCACTACACAGGGACAGGGCACCGGGGAGCTGTTTTTT. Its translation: CASTTQGQGTGELFF.

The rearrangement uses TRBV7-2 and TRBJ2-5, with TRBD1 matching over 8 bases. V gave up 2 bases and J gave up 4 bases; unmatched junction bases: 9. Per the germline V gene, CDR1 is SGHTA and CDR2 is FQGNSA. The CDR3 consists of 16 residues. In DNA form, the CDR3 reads TGTGCCAGCAGCTTACATGGGCAGGGGGCTTTAGAGACCCAGTACTTC. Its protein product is CASSLHGQGALETQYF. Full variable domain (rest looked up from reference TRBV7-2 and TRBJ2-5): GAGVSQSPSNKVTEKGKDVELRCDPISGHTALYWYRQSLGQGLEFLIYFQGNSAPDKSGLPSDRFSAERTGGSVSTLTIQRTQQEDSAVYLCASSLHGQGALETQYFGPGTRLLVL.

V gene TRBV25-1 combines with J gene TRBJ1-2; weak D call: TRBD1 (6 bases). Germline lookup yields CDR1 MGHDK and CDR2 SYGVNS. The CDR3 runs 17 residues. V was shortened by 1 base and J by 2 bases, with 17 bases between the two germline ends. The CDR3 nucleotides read TGTGCCAGCAGTGAATGGGCAGGGGACCTCTTAAACTATGGCTACACCTTC. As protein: CASSEWAGDLLNYGYTF.

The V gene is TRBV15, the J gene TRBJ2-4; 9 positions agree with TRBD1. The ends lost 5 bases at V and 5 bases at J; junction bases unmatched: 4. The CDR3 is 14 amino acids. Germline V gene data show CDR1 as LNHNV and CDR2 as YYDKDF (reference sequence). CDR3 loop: CATSWGQGQNIQYF. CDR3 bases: TGTGCCACCAGCTGGGGACAGGGTCAAAACATTCAGTACTTC.

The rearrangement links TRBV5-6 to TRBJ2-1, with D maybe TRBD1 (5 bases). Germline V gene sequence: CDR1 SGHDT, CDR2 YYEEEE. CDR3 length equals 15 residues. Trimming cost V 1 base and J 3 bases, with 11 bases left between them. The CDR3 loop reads CASSLITGVYNEQFF. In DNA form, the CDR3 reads TGTGCCAGCAGCTTGATTACAGGCGTCTACAATGAGCAGTTCTTC.

DNA for the CDR3: TGTGCCAGCAGCTTAGATCAGGGTAGTACGCAGTATTTT. The encoded protein is CASSLDQGSTQYF. The V and J genes are TRBV11-3 and TRBJ2-3; a possible D gene is TRBD1 (5 bases). The V and J ends lost 0 bases and 8 bases respectively, with 9 bases between them. Germline V lookup: CDR1 SGHNT, CDR2 YENEEA. The CDR3 has 13 residues.

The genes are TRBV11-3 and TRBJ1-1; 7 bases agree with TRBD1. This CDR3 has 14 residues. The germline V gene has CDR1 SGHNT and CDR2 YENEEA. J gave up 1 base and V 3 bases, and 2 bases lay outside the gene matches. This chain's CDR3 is CASSFRQGNTEAFF. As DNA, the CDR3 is TGTGCCAGCAGCTTTAGACAGGGGAACACTGAAGCTTTCTTT.

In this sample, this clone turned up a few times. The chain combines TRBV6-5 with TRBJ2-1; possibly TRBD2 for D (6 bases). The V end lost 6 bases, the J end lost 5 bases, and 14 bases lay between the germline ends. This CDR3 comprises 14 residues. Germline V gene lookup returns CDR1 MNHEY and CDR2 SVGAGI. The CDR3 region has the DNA TGTGCCAGCAGACTACGGGGGAATCACAATGAGCAGTTCTTC. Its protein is CASRLRGNHNEQFF.

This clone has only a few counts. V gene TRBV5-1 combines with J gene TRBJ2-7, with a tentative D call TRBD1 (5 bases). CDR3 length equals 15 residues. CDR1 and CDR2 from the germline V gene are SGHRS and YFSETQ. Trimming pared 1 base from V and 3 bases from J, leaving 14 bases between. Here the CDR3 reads CASSLLESGNYEQYF. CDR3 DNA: TGCGCCAGCAGCTTGTTAGAGTCAGGGAACTACGAGCAGTACTTC.

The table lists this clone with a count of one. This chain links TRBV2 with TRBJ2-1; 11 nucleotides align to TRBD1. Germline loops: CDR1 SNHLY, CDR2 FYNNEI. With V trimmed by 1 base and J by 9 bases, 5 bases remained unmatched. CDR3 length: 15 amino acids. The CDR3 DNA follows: TGTGCCAGCAGTGAAGGGGACAGGGGGGGAAGTGAGCAGTTCTTC. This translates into CASSEGDRGGSEQFF.

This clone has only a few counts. CDR3: CASSLAQGEKLFF. CDR3 nucleotide sequence: TGTGCCAGCAGCTTAGCGCAGGGTGAAAAACTGTTTTTT. The chain recombines TRBV7-8 with TRBJ1-4, with a weak D call TRBD1 (5 bases). Trimming took 0 bases from V and 7 from J, leaving 6 bases between them. Germline assignment: CDR1 SGHVS and CDR2 FQNEAQ. This CDR3 comprises 13 residues.

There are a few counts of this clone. For the CDR3, the DNA is TGCGCCAGCAGCCCGCCCCCTGGACAGATCGGGGCTGGGGCCAACGTCCTGACTTTC. This translates into CASSPPPGQIGAGANVLTF. The chain has TRBV4-1 and TRBJ2-6; possible D gene TRBD1, 6 bases. The CDR3 contains 19 residues. The germline CDR1 and CDR2 sequences are MGHRA and YSYEKL. V lost 4 bases to trimming and J lost 2 bases, with 21 bases between them.

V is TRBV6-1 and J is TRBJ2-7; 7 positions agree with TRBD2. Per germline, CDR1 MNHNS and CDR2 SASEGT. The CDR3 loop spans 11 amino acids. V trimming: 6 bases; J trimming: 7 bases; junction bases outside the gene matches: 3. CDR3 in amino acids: CASSQAGEQYF. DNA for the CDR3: TGTGCCAGCAGCCAAGCGGGAGAGCAGTACTTC.

The CDR3 nucleotides read TGTGCCAGCAGCTACGCGGGCGGTTCTAATGAAAAACTGTTTTTT. Its protein is CASSYAGGSNEKLFF. The chain combines TRBV5-4 with TRBJ1-4, with D unclear. Per germline, CDR1 SGHNT and CDR2 YYREEE (reference sequence). V dropped 3 bases and J dropped 3 bases, with 12 bases sitting between them. The CDR3 is made up of 15 amino acids.

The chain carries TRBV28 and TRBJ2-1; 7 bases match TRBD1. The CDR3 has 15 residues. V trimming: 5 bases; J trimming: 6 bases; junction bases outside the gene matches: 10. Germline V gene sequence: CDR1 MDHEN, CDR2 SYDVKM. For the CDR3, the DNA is TGTGCCAGCAGTCAAAACAGGGGCAGGGTCAATGAGCAGTTCTTC. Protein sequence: CASSQNRGRVNEQFF.

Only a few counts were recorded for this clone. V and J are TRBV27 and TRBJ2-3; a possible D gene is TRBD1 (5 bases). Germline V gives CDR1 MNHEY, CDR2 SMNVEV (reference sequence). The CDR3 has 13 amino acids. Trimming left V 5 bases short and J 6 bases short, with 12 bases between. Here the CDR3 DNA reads TGTGCCAGCAGTCAGGGTTACAGGGATACGCAGTATTTT. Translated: CASSQGYRDTQYF.